This T cell receptor beta chain is from a study of blood T cell repertoires in COVID-19. Background on the study: In each case, the material was cDNA or gDNA derived from T cells, B-cell-depleted T cells, or PBMCs.

V gave up 4 bases and J gave up 7 bases; unmatched junction bases: 4. CDR1 and CDR2 (germline): MNHEY, SVGEGT. The CDR3 covers 15 residues. How the authors handled the data: From reference gene primer amplification, estimates of nucleated cell counts were derived. Data came from immunoSEQ multiplex PCR; TCRdb stores just in-frame clones and leaves some out. V and J calls and clone size come straight from that table; D and trimming were deduced from the DNA. The sample holds approximately 220,000 clones, roughly nine tenths seen once. Individuals drawn from around 24 US areas were about 18 to 90 years old. The study assigned cohorts using participant-reported clinical history.

This clonotype was sampled from a woman under 40 who had recovered from COVID-19. The sequencing sample was made of PBMCs or T cells enriched from blood (not recorded which). The V and J genes are TRBV6-2 or TRBV6-3 and TRBJ2-1, with 13 positions matching TRBD2. CDR3 sequence (DNA): TGTGCCAGCAGTTCCTCACTAGCGGGGGGGAATGAGCAGTTCTTC. Encoded protein: CASSSSLAGGNEQFF.